The source of this TCR beta chain is a study of blood T cell repertoires in COVID-19. The table came from immunoSEQ multiplex PCR; TCRdb's copy has only in-frame clones and leaves some out. In the table there are about 260,000 clones, about 87% of which are singletons. Trimming took off 5 bases at V and 2 bases at J, with 19 bases between the two ends. The CDR3 length is 16 residues. Germline CDR1 SGHTA, CDR2 FQGTGA. The sample holds one count of this clone. Source material: peripheral blood. The TCR was taken from a man aged 55 to 69 who had recovered from COVID-19. This sequence joins TRBV7-3 and TRBJ2-7; TRBD2 is a possible D gene (6 bases). The CDR3 region is CASSREGRRRTYEQYF. The CDR3 region has the DNA TGTGCCAGCAGCCGCGAGGGGAGGCGCAGGACCTACGAGCAGTACTTC.